This record concerns one T cell receptor beta chain sequence. The record originates from a study of blood T cell repertoires in COVID-19. Germline V CDR1 and CDR2: MNHNS, SASEGT. Trimming stripped 2 bases from V and 2 bases from J, with 16 bases between. This CDR3 has 16 residues. The protocol was immunoSEQ multiplex PCR, while the TCRdb copy is restricted to in-frame clones and leaves out a portion. This sample has 650,000 to 800,000 clones; 90% occur once, and the top ten carry roughly 0.25%. Sequenced input: peripheral blood. This sequence originates from a woman aged 18-29 years with acute or convalescent COVID-19. The rearrangement links TRBV6-1 to TRBJ2-7, with D unresolved. CDR3 sequence: CASSEKTNSPTYEQYF. DNA of the CDR3: TGTGCCAGCAGTGAAAAAACGAACAGTCCCACCTACGAGCAGTACTTC.